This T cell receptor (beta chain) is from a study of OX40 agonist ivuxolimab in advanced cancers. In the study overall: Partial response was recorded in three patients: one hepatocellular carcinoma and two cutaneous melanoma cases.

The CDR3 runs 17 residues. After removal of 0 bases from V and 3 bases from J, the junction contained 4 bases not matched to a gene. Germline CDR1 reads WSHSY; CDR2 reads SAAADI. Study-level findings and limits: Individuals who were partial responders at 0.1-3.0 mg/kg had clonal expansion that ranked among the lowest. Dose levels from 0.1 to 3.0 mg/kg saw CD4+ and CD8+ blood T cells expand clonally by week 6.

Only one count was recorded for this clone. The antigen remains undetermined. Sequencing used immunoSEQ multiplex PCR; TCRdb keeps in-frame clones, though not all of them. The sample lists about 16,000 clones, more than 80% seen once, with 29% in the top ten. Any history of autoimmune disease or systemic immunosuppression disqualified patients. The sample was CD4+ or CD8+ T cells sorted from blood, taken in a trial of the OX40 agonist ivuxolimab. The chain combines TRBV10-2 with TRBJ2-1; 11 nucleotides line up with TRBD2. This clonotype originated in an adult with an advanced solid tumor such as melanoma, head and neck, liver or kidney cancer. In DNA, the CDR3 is TGCGCCAGCAGTGAGTCGCGTGGGACTAGCGGCTACAATGAGCAGTTCTTC. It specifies CASSESRGTSGYNEQFF.